A single sample gave rise to the 30 T cell receptor beta chains below, sequenced in a study of regulatory T cells in long-lasting Graves disease. Library construction for TCR beta used iRepertoire HTBI primers and Arm-PCR of CDR3 regions. A single record per CDR3 protein comes from TCRdb applying MiXCR to the multiplex PCR reads. The top ten clones hold 22% of a sample with some 250,000 distinct CDR3 sequences, roughly 18% of them seen once. Specified time point: newly diagnosed GD, antithyroid drugs for less than 3 months. PBMCs provided the RNA from which the TCR library was made. Sequencing used peripheral blood mononuclear cells (PBMCs), obtained at new diagnosis, from a patient treated with antithyroid drugs. Receptors were obtained from a female donor with Graves disease.

This rearrangement joins TRBV5-4 to TRBJ2-5, with a weak D call TRBD2 (6 bases). Germline lookup yields CDR1 SGHNT and CDR2 YYREEE (reference sequence). CDR3 length equals 16 residues. The V and J ends lost 0 bases and 3 bases respectively, with 15 bases between them. The CDR3 spells CASSLGDLAGKETQYF. The CDR3 nucleotides read TGTGCCAGCAGCTTGGGTGATTTGGCGGGAAAAGAGACCCAGTACTTC.

This clonotype was observed many times. V and J are TRBV11-3 and TRBJ2-2; D is uncertain. The CDR3 is made up of 15 amino acids. Trimming left V 7 bases short and J 2 bases short, with 14 bases between. CDR1 is SGHNT and CDR2 is YENEEA in the germline V gene. CDR3 DNA sequence: TGTGCCAGCACCGAGCGCGACGTAAACACCGGGGAGCTGTTTTTT. Translation: CASTERDVNTGELFF.

The rearrangement links TRBV5-5 to TRBJ1-2; D gene uncertain. The V gene's germline CDR1 is SGHKS and CDR2 YYEKEE (reference sequence). The V end lost 1 base, the J end lost 4 bases, and 14 bases lay between the germline ends. This CDR3 comprises 15 residues. The CDR3: CASSLSLGLTYGYTF. CDR3 sequence (DNA): TGTGCCAGCAGCTTGTCTTTGGGGTTGACCTATGGCTACACCTTC.

This clonotype has a count of ten or more. The CDR3 loop reads CASSLQGDAEAFF. CDR3 sequence (DNA): TGTGCCAGCAGCCTACAGGGGGACGCTGAAGCTTTCTTT. This chain joins TRBV5-4 and TRBJ1-1, with 8 nucleotides matching TRBD1. The trim removed 4 bases at V and 6 bases at J, leaving 5 bases unmatched. Looked up from germline, CDR1 is SGHNT and CDR2 is YYREEE (reference sequence). The CDR3 extends over 13 amino acids.

This clonotype was detected many times. The chain couples TRBV6-1 to TRBJ1-1; possible D gene TRBD1, 5 bases. The germline V and J ends were trimmed by 6 bases and 0 bases, with 17 bases remaining between them. Germline loops: CDR1 MNHNS, CDR2 SASEGT. There are 16 residues in the CDR3. CDR3 residues: CASSFIRGKVNTEAFF. The CDR3 region has the DNA TGTGCCAGCAGCTTCATTCGGGGGAAAGTGAACACTGAAGCTTTCTTT.

This clonotype was found many times. This rearrangement joins TRBV6-5 to TRBJ2-6; D is unresolved. Germline lookup yields CDR1 MNHEY and CDR2 SVGAGI. This CDR3 is 18 amino acids long. V was cut by 2 bases and J by 0 bases, with 14 bases left in between. The CDR3 sequence is CASSYDRQAYSGANVLTF. The CDR3 DNA follows: TGTGCCAGCAGTTACGATCGGCAGGCCTACTCTGGGGCCAACGTCCTGACTTTC.

This clonotype was counted at least ten times. The J gene is TRBJ1-2, the V gene TRBV11-2; D may be TRBD1 (6 bases). Germline V gene data show CDR1 as SGHAT and CDR2 as FQNNGV. Between the trimmed V and J ends, which lost 5 bases and 2 bases, there was a span of 21 bases. There are 17 residues in the CDR3. CDR3 in amino acids: CASSPIRWVTGNYGYTF. CDR3 nucleotides: TGTGCCAGCAGCCCCATCCGATGGGTTACAGGGAACTATGGCTACACCTTC.

In its sample, this clonotype was seen many times. The chain is built from TRBV20-1 and TRBJ1-3; 10 positions agree with TRBD1. The germline V gene encodes CDR1 DFQATT and CDR2 SNEGSKA (reference sequence). CDR3 size: 14 residues. After removal of 2 bases from V and 8 bases from J, the junction contained 6 bases not matched to a gene. The CDR3 DNA follows: TGCAGTGCTAGATCGGGGACAGGGGCACACACCATATATTTT. Its translation is CSARSGTGAHTIYF.

This clonotype has a count of ten or more. This chain connects TRBV2 to TRBJ2-1; the D is unclear. Per germline, CDR1 SNHLY and CDR2 FYNNEI. CDR3 size: 11 residues. Deletions cut 7 bases from V and 4 bases from J, with 5 bases between. CDR3 sequence (DNA): TGTGCCAGCAAGGGTTACAATGAGCAGTTCTTC. It translates to CASKGYNEQFF.

Only a few counts were recorded for this clonotype. This sequence joins TRBV5-4 and TRBJ1-4; D unresolved. This CDR3 is built from 14 residues. CDR1 is SGHNT and CDR2 is YYREEE in the germline V gene (reference sequence). The CDR3 coding sequence is TGTGCTACCTCGGGCGGAGGAACGGGTGAAAAACTGTTTTTT. As protein: CATSGGGTGEKLFF.

Many counts were recorded for this clonotype. DNA of the CDR3: TGTGCCAGCTCACCTCTACCGATGAACACTGAAGCTTTCTTT. This codes for CASSPLPMNTEAFF. This chain links TRBV18 with TRBJ1-1; D is uncertain. CDR1 is KGHSH and CDR2 is LQKENI in the germline V gene. The V gene lost 3 bases and the J gene lost 0 bases, with 8 bases spanning the gap. This CDR3 contains 14 residues.

This clonotype was detected ten times or more. The chain combines TRBV20-1 with TRBJ2-5; 9 bases are shared with TRBD2. The CDR3 loop spans 13 amino acids. Germline CDR1 reads DFQATT; CDR2 reads SNEGSKA (reference sequence). The V and J ends lost 6 bases and 1 base, in that order; junction bases with no gene match: 3. This CDR3 is CSARLAAQETQYF. The CDR3 region has the DNA TGCAGTGCGAGACTAGCGGCCCAAGAGACCCAGTACTTC.

Many counts were recorded for this clonotype. V gene TRBV20-1 combines with J gene TRBJ2-3; D is unclear. The CDR3 runs to 13 residues. V was shortened by 0 bases and J by 2 bases, with 6 bases between the two germline ends. CDR1 and CDR2 (germline): DFQATT, SNEGSKA (reference sequence). This CDR3 is CSARDDSTDTQYF. CDR3 sequence (DNA): TGCAGTGCTAGAGACGACTCCACAGATACGCAGTATTTT.

On this clonotype itself: Since a much larger clone is just one base distant, this may be a read error. The chain joins TRBV6-2 or TRBV6-3 to TRBJ2-7, with a tentative D call TRBD2 (6 bases). CDR1 is MNHEY and CDR2 is SVGEGT in the germline V gene. The V end lost 8 bases, the J end lost 4 bases, and 18 bases lay between the germline ends. The CDR3 has 14 amino acids. The CDR3 loop reads CASLTWRAGYEQYF. DNA of the CDR3: TGTGCCAGCCTTACTTGGAGGGCCGGGTACGAGCAGTACTTC.

This clonotype came up many times. The rearrangement joins TRBV12-3 or TRBV12-4 to TRBJ2-2; perhaps TRBD2 as D (5 bases). There are 16 residues in the CDR3. With 10 bases removed from V and 0 bases from J, the gap between germline ends came to 18 bases. In DNA, the CDR3 is TGTGCCAACGGCATACGGGATTGGACGAACACCGGGGAGCTGTTTTTT. Its translation: CANGIRDWTNTGELFF.

The chain carries TRBV30 and TRBJ2-2, with unresolved D. V lost 7 bases, J lost 6 bases, and 6 bases lay in between. The CDR3 is made up of 10 amino acids. Germline CDR1 reads GTSNPN; CDR2 reads SVGIG (reference sequence). The CDR3 reads CASPAGELFF. CDR3 nucleotide sequence: TGTGCCTCGCCGGCCGGGGAGCTGTTTTTT.

The V and J genes are TRBV2 and TRBJ2-5, with 10 bases that match TRBD1. Per germline, CDR1 SNHLY and CDR2 FYNNEI. CDR3 length equals 17 residues. V shed 7 bases, J shed 3 bases, and the junction held 14 bases outside the gene matches. CDR3 nucleotide sequence: TGTGCCAGCAAAGGCCTTTCTTCGGGGACAGGGGAAGAGACCCAGTACTTC. This codes for CASKGLSSGTGEETQYF. Filled out from reference TRBV2 and TRBJ2-5, the complete variable domain reads EPEVTQTPSHQVTQMGQEVILRCVPISNHLYFYWYRQILGQKVEFLVSFYNNEISEKSEIFDDQFSVERPDGSNFTLKIRSTKLEDSAMYFCASKGLSSGTGEETQYFGPGTRLLVL.

In its sample, this clonotype was seen many times. The rearrangement joins TRBV12-3 or TRBV12-4 to TRBJ2-5; a weak D match, TRBD1 (5 bases). This CDR3 comprises 14 residues. Trimming stripped 6 bases from V and 2 bases from J, with 13 bases between. Here the CDR3 reads CASSDRTMQETQYF. The CDR3 nucleotides are TGTGCCAGCAGCGACAGAACGATGCAAGAGACCCAGTACTTC.

Many counts were recorded for this clonotype. The chain employs TRBV7-8 and TRBJ2-7; 7 nucleotides align to TRBD1. CDR1 and CDR2 (germline): SGHVS, FQNEAQ. The junction had 4 bases not matched to a gene; V was cut back by 3 bases and J by 2 bases. The CDR3 sequence is 14 residues long. The CDR3 sequence: CASSLDRPTYEQYF. The CDR3 bases are TGTGCCAGCAGCTTGGACAGGCCAACCTACGAGCAGTACTTC.

With regard to this clonotype: Given a far larger clone just one base away, this is likely a sequencing read error. The chain carries TRBV2 and TRBJ2-1, with 11 bases that match TRBD2. Germline lookup yields CDR1 SNHLY and CDR2 FYNNEI. The CDR3 extends over 13 amino acids. V dropped 7 bases and J dropped 10; count of bases not matched to a gene: 6. The CDR3 DNA is TGTGCCAGCACCCCCCTAGCGGGAGGCGAGCAGTTCTTC. Encoded protein: CASTPLAGGEQFF.

Ten or more counts support this clonotype. The chain uses TRBV28 and TRBJ2-3; D perhaps matches TRBD2 (6 bases). CDR1 is MDHEN and CDR2 is SYDVKM in the germline V gene. The CDR3 covers 15 residues. V lost 4 bases and J 1 base, leaving 12 bases between the germline ends. CDR3 amino acids: CASSSLWGGTDTQYF. DNA for the CDR3: TGTGCCAGCAGTTCCCTTTGGGGGGGCACAGATACGCAGTATTTT.

As to this clonotype: A read error is likely here: a far larger clone is one base away. The chain uses TRBV28 and TRBJ1-1; 7 bases map to TRBD1. Unmatched junction bases numbered 12, after V lost 6 bases and J lost 5 bases. Germline V gene data show CDR1 as MDHEN and CDR2 as SYDVKM. The CDR3 runs to 15 residues. CDR3 DNA sequence: TGTGCCAGCAGCAGGGGGGTCGGCATCGGAACTGAAGCTTTCTTT. It codes for CASSRGVGIGTEAFF.

This clonotype was seen at least ten times. J is TRBJ2-1 and V is TRBV24-1; weak D call: TRBD2 (5 bases). The CDR3 has 11 residues. V was pared by 12 bases and J by 2 bases, with 7 bases between. Germline values: CDR1 KGHDR, CDR2 SFDVKD. The CDR3 sequence: CAAGTYNEQFF. The CDR3 region has the DNA TGTGCCGCCGGGACCTACAATGAGCAGTTCTTC.

This clonotype has just a few counts. The chain uses TRBV9 and TRBJ1-1, with no clear D. V was clipped by 2 bases and J by 1 base, with 18 bases between them. The CDR3 consists of 17 residues. Germline assignment: CDR1 SGDLS and CDR2 YYNGEE. DNA for the CDR3: TGTGCCAGCAGCGTGCGGGCCACGGACTGGAAGAACACTGAAGCTTTCTTT. This sequence encodes CASSVRATDWKNTEAFF.

This clonotype was seen many times. This rearrangement joins TRBV6-1 to TRBJ2-2; no firm D call. Germline values: CDR1 MNHNS, CDR2 SASEGT. The CDR3 length is 14 residues. The ends were cut back, 0 bases at V and 6 bases at J, with 8 bases in the middle. CDR3 nucleotides: TGTGCCAGCAGTGAAGCTAGGGTTGCCGGGGAGCTGTTTTTT. Amino acids: CASSEARVAGELFF.

This clonotype was seen a few times. The chain is built from TRBV19 and TRBJ1-5; D is possibly TRBD1 (5 bases). The CDR3 sequence is 14 residues long. Trimming cost V 7 bases and J 0 bases, with 10 bases left between them. Germline CDR1 is LNHDA and CDR2 is SQIVND (reference sequence). The CDR3 bases are TGTGCCAGTAAATCAGGGAATAGCAATCAGCCCCAGCATTTT. Its translation is CASKSGNSNQPQHF. The full variable domain, with the rest looked up from reference TRBV19 and TRBJ1-5, is DGGITQSPKYLFRKEGQNVTLSCEQNLNHDAMYWYRQDPGQGLRLIYYSQIVNDFQKGDIAEGYSVSREKKESFPLTVTSAQKNPTAFYLCASKSGNSNQPQHFGDGTRLSIL.

This clonotype was found many times. This chain links TRBV18 with TRBJ2-1; 7 bases are shared with TRBD1. J lost 8 bases, V lost 4 bases, and 14 bases had no gene match. Germline V gene sequence: CDR1 KGHSH, CDR2 LQKENI. The CDR3 sequence is 16 residues long. The CDR3 DNA is TGTGCCAGCTCACAAAGGACAGGTATGGTTGAGGATGAGCAGTTCTTC. Translated, it gives CASSQRTGMVEDEQFF.

The sample holds many counts of this clonotype. The V and J genes are TRBV28 and TRBJ2-5; either TRBD1 or TRBD2 may supply D (5 bases each). The germline V and J ends were trimmed by 9 bases and 3 bases, with 17 bases remaining between them. Germline values: CDR1 MDHEN, CDR2 SYDVKM. This CDR3 comprises 14 residues. The CDR3: CASTRDDKKETQYF. The DNA of the CDR3 is TGTGCCAGTACAAGGGACGATAAAAAAGAGACCCAGTACTTC.

This clonotype was seen at least ten times. The rearrangement uses TRBV11-2 and TRBJ2-7, with D unresolved. Germline V gene lookup returns CDR1 SGHAT and CDR2 FQNNGV. The CDR3 consists of 14 residues. V was trimmed by 2 bases and J by 6 bases, leaving 14 bases between them. The DNA of the CDR3 is TGTGCCAGCAGCTTAAGGGTCTCTTCGTCCGAGCAGTACTTC. It specifies CASSLRVSSSEQYF.

This clonotype has at least ten counts. The V gene is TRBV20-1, the J gene TRBJ1-2; the D is unclear. Trimming removed 0 bases at V and 14 bases at J, with 16 bases between. This CDR3 has 12 amino acids. CDR1 DFQATT and CDR2 SNEGSKA come from the germline V gene (reference sequence). This CDR3 is CSARDETLSITF. The CDR3 DNA is TGCAGTGCTAGAGATGAGACCCTTTCTATAACCTTC.